These 10 T cell receptor beta chains came from one sample sequenced in a study of T cell responses to AZD1222 COVID-19 vaccine (dated by TCRdb to about 2021). Preparation of the library involved the immunoSEQ multiplex PCR assay. The table was pulled from immuneACCESS by TCRdb, which kept in-frame rearrangements only. Such tables lose some clones; where checked, under half of the loss comes from unresolved V genes, and the rest has no known cause. This sample comprises tens of thousands of clones, 70% to 90% of them detected only once. Of the sample, 10% to 15% is held by the ten largest clones. Read against the paper, the sample's time point label means: baseline before first vaccination. Sequenced material: peripheral blood, taken on day 0 of AZD1222 vaccination. The source is an adult in good health.

This rearrangement joins TRBV29-1 to TRBJ1-2; 10 bases agree with TRBD1. CDR3 size: 13 residues. V shed 2 bases, J shed 5 bases, and the junction held 2 bases outside the gene matches. CDR1 is SQVTM, CDR2 ANQGSEA, per germline. For the CDR3, the DNA is TGCAGCGTTGAACCGGGACAGGGGTATGGCTACACCTTC. It is translated as CSVEPGQGYGYTF.

This clone was detected a few times. The gene calls are TRBV7-2 and TRBJ1-2; D not certain. The CDR3 consists of 14 residues. Germline-derived CDR1 and CDR2 are SGHTA and FQGNSA. V was pared by 4 bases and J by 4 bases, with 13 bases between. CDR3 DNA sequence: TGTGCCAGCAGCTCGACAAGGGAAGGCTATGGCTACACCTTC. This gives the protein CASSSTREGYGYTF.

This chain links TRBV7-8 with TRBJ1-6; D remains unclear. CDR3 length: 18 residues. From germline, CDR1 is SGHVS and CDR2 FQNEAQ. V lost 4 bases and J lost 0, with 16 bases in between. CDR3 coding DNA: TGTGCCAGCAGCTCCGCCGTCACTTTGAGCTCCTATAATTCACCCCTCCACTTT. This translates into CASSSAVTLSSYNSPLHF.

The J gene is TRBJ2-7, the V gene TRBV12-3 or TRBV12-4; no firm D call. The V end lost 2 bases, the J end lost 1 base, and 6 bases lay between the germline ends. The CDR3 is 13 residues long. The CDR3 nucleotides are TGTGCCAGCAGTTTAACCGGGTCCTACGAGCAGTACTTC. As protein: CASSLTGSYEQYF.

This rearrangement joins TRBV30 to TRBJ1-1, with D hard to call. CDR1 is GTSNPN and CDR2 is SVGIG in the germline V gene (reference sequence). V was shortened by 0 bases and J by 0 bases, with 8 bases between the two germline ends. CDR3 length: 14 residues. CDR3 protein: CAWSVGRLNTEAFF. The CDR3 nucleotides are TGTGCCTGGAGTGTAGGTCGGCTGAACACTGAAGCTTTCTTT.

V and J are TRBV5-5 and TRBJ2-3; a possible D gene is TRBD2 (7 bases). Trimming shortened V by 0 bases and J by 0 bases, and 11 bases separated the two germline ends. There are 16 residues in the CDR3. CDR1 is SGHKS, CDR2 YYEKEE, per germline (reference sequence). The CDR3 DNA reads TGTGCCAGCAGCTTGGACGGGGGGCCTAGCACAGATACGCAGTATTTT. Protein product: CASSLDGGPSTDTQYF.

The chain links TRBV4-1 to TRBJ1-5, with TRBD1 matching over 8 bases. The CDR3 runs to 18 residues. J was trimmed by 4 bases and V by 1 base; bases with no gene match: 12. Germline CDR1 MGHRA, CDR2 YSYEKL. CDR3 DNA: TGCGCCAGCAGCCAAGGTTACGGACAGGGAGCCGGTAATCAGCCCCAGCATTTT. Translated, it gives CASSQGYGQGAGNQPQHF.

This clone was seen a handful of times. V and J are TRBV7-9 and TRBJ2-7; D is perhaps TRBD2 (6 bases). Germline V gives CDR1 SEHNR, CDR2 FQNEAQ (reference sequence). V gave up 3 bases and J gave up 6 bases, with 12 bases separating them. CDR3 length equals 13 residues. The CDR3 loop is CASSLEGPTEQYF. The CDR3 region has the DNA TGTGCCAGCAGCTTGGAGGGTCCTACCGAGCAGTACTTC.

The chain uses TRBV9 and TRBJ1-2, with unresolved D. Germline assignment: CDR1 SGDLS and CDR2 YYNGEE. This CDR3 is 14 amino acids long. V lost 0 bases, J lost 8 bases, and 14 bases lay in between. The CDR3 loop is CASSVDTAFLGYTF. In DNA form, the CDR3 reads TGTGCCAGCAGCGTAGATACCGCTTTCCTCGGCTACACCTTC. The whole variable domain, filled in from reference TRBV9 and TRBJ1-2, reads DSGVTQTPKHLITATGQRVTLRCSPRSGDLSVYWYQQSLDQGLQFLIQYYNGEERAKGNILERFSAQQFPDLHSELNLSSLELGDSALYFCASSVDTAFLGYTFGSGTRLTVV.

The chain carries TRBV6-5 and TRBJ1-2; TRBD1 might be the D (5 bases). CDR1 and CDR2 from the germline V gene are MNHEY and SVGAGI. Between the trimmed V and J ends, which lost 7 bases and 4 bases, there was a span of 13 bases. This CDR3 region has 13 residues. CDR3: CASTSGGGYGYTF. In nucleotides, the CDR3 is TGTGCCAGCACCTCCGGGGGAGGCTATGGCTACACCTTC.